One sample yielded the 6 T cell receptor beta chains listed below, sequenced in a study of OX40 agonist ivuxolimab in advanced cancers. Libraries were prepared by immunoSEQ multiplex PCR; TCRdb keeps only in-frame clonotypes and omits some of them. Of some 150,000 clones in the sample, approximately 94% are singletons; the top ten hold roughly 0.94%. The sample was CD4+ or CD8+ T cells sorted from blood, taken in a trial of the OX40 agonist ivuxolimab. These receptors came from an adult with an advanced solid tumor such as melanoma, head and neck, liver or kidney cancer.

Remarks on this clone: One end of the junction does not line up with germline, which may come from a read error. In DNA form, the CDR3 reads TGTGCCACCAGTAGGGGTAGCGGGGCCTACGAGCAGTACTTC. Translated: CATSRGSGAYEQYF. The J gene is TRBJ2-7, the V gene TRBV6-6; 8 nucleotides match TRBD2. The V gene's germline CDR1 is MNHNY and CDR2 SVGAGI (reference sequence). The CDR3 consists of 14 residues.

The chain has TRBV28 and TRBJ1-4, with D perhaps TRBD1 (5 bases). V was clipped by 2 bases and J by 5 bases, with 9 bases between them. Germline V gives CDR1 MDHEN, CDR2 SYDVKM. This CDR3 is 14 amino acids long. CDR3 nucleotide sequence: TGTGCCAGCAGTTTAGGAGGGGCGAATGAAAAACTGTTTTTT. Translation: CASSLGGANEKLFF.

The sample holds one count of this clone. The gene calls are TRBV11-2 and TRBJ1-1; D unclear. Trimming removed 2 bases from V and 0 bases from J, with 13 bases in between. The CDR3 contains 16 residues. Germline-derived CDR1 and CDR2 are SGHAT and FQNNGV. The CDR3: CASSLFAGLMNTEAFF. CDR3 DNA sequence: TGTGCCAGCAGCTTATTTGCGGGATTGATGAACACTGAAGCTTTCTTT.

The chain recombines TRBV7-2 with TRBJ2-7; 7 positions agree with TRBD2. The trim removed 5 bases at V and 2 bases at J, leaving 9 bases unmatched. Germline V gene data show CDR1 as SGHTA and CDR2 as FQGNSA. The CDR3 has 15 amino acids. The CDR3 coding sequence is TGTGCCAGCAGCACCAGGGACTATTCAACCTACGAGCAGTACTTC. This codes for CASSTRDYSTYEQYF.

The chain is built from TRBV10-3 and TRBJ2-6; 7 positions agree with TRBD1. In germline, CDR1 is ENHRY, CDR2 SYGVKD. Losses at the gene ends were 10 bases for V and 2 bases for J; bases not matched to a gene: 8. CDR3 length: 15 amino acids. Here the CDR3 DNA reads TGTGCCACAGGCAAACAGGGGACTGGGGCCAACGTCCTGACTTTC. Translating gives CATGKQGTGANVLTF.

The V and J genes are TRBV5-4 and TRBJ2-3, with 11 bases matching TRBD1. Germline loops: CDR1 SGHNT, CDR2 YYREEE (reference sequence). There are 18 residues in the CDR3. The J segment lost 0 bases and the V segment lost 6 bases, leaving 12 bases of the junction unmatched. The CDR3 nucleotides read TGTGCCAGCACCCCCGGACAGGGGGCTATCAGAAGCACAGATACGCAGTATTTT. Protein product: CASTPGQGAIRSTDTQYF. The full variable domain, with the rest looked up from reference TRBV5-4 and TRBJ2-3, is ETGVTQSPTHLIKTRGQQVTLRCSSQSGHNTVSWYQQALGQGPQFIFQYYREEENGRGNFPPRFSGLQFPNYSSELNVNALELDDSALYLCASTPGQGAIRSTDTQYFGPGTRLTVL.